Below, 26 T cell receptor beta chains from the same sample are listed, as sequenced in a study of T cell repertoires in ileal Crohn's disease. TCRdb keeps only in-frame clones here, not all; method: immunoSEQ multiplex PCR. The sample holds almost 15,000 clones; more than 60% are singletons and the top ten take about 4%. The time point here: neoterminal ileum biopsy at postoperative endoscopy, about 6 months after surgery. Sequenced: ileal tissue. The origin of the receptors is an adult with Crohn's disease.

This chain links TRBV4-3 with TRBJ2-3; 8 bases map to TRBD1. The V and J ends lost 0 bases and 4 bases, in that order; junction bases with no gene match: 9. Germline CDR1 is LGHNA and CDR2 is YSLEER. This CDR3 has 17 residues. CDR3: CASSQDGAGGGSDTQYF. CDR3 DNA sequence: TGCGCCAGCAGCCAAGACGGGGCAGGGGGCGGGTCAGATACGCAGTATTTT.

This rearrangement joins TRBV27 to TRBJ2-7; TRBD1 is a possible D gene (5 bases). Between the trimmed V and J ends, which lost 2 bases and 2 bases, there was a span of 16 bases. The CDR3 loop spans 16 amino acids. CDR1 is MNHEY and CDR2 is SMNVEV in the germline V gene (reference sequence). The CDR3 is CASSLTGVLLPYEQYF. In DNA form, the CDR3 reads TGTGCCAGCAGTTTAACAGGAGTCCTACTACCCTACGAGCAGTACTTC.

J is TRBJ2-1 and V is TRBV27, with 10 positions matching TRBD2. Germline V CDR1 and CDR2: MNHEY, SMNVEV (reference sequence). The CDR3 is 16 residues long. The V segment lost 4 bases and the J segment 8 bases; nucleotides outside the gene matches: 11. This CDR3 reads CASSSAGTSAPHEQFF. The CDR3 region has the DNA TGTGCCAGCAGTTCGGCCGGGACTAGCGCCCCCCATGAGCAGTTCTTC.

The chain links TRBV10-3 to TRBJ2-3; 10 bases agree with TRBD2. The J segment lost 5 bases and the V segment lost 6 bases, leaving 8 bases of the junction unmatched. The length of the CDR3 is 15 residues. Germline V gene data show CDR1 as ENHRY and CDR2 as SYGVKD. In DNA, the CDR3 is TGTGCCATCAGCTCTACTAGCGGGGTGGGAGATACGCAGTATTTT. As protein: CAISSTSGVGDTQYF.

This clone occurred a few times. This rearrangement joins TRBV5-1 to TRBJ2-7; D is undetermined. V was shortened by 0 bases and J by 3 bases, with 7 bases between the two germline ends. The CDR3 spans 13 residues. From germline, CDR1 is SGHRS and CDR2 YFSETQ. The CDR3, as DNA: TGCGCCAGCAGCTTGGGAGCCCACTACGAGCAGTACTTC. Amino acids: CASSLGAHYEQYF.

This sequence joins TRBV7-9 and TRBJ1-6; D perhaps matches TRBD1 (6 bases). The length of the CDR3 is 15 residues. Trimming shortened V by 4 bases and J by 7 bases, and 14 bases separated the two germline ends. Germline CDR1 reads SEHNR; CDR2 reads FQNEAQ (reference sequence). CDR3 DNA sequence: TGTGCCAGCAGCTCCGGGGACACCCCAAATTCACCCCTCCACTTT. Amino acids: CASSSGDTPNSPLHF. The complete variable domain, with remaining parts taken from reference TRBV7-9 and TRBJ1-6, reads DTGVSQNPRHKITKRGQNVTFRCDPISEHNRLYWYRQTLGQGPEFLTYFQNEAQLEKSRLLSDRFSAERPKGSFSTLEIQRTEQGDSAMYLCASSSGDTPNSPLHFGNGTRLTVT.

The chain uses TRBV27 and TRBJ1-2; 11 bases agree with TRBD1. Germline assignment: CDR1 MNHEY and CDR2 SMNVEV (reference sequence). V was clipped by 4 bases and J by 5 bases; unmatched bases: 3. There are 14 residues in the CDR3. The CDR3 spells CASSSGTGGYGYTF. In nucleotides, the CDR3 is TGTGCCAGCAGTTCCGGGACAGGGGGATATGGCTACACCTTC.

The CDR3 DNA sequence: TGTGCCAGCAAGGGTCGTGGGACAGATAATTCACCCCTCCACTTT. Residues: CASKGRGTDNSPLHF. The chain employs TRBV25-1 and TRBJ1-6; 7 nucleotides align to TRBD1. CDR1 and CDR2 (germline): MGHDK, SYGVNS. J lost 5 bases, V lost 7 bases, and 8 bases had no gene match. The length of the CDR3 is 15 residues. Full variable domain (missing parts from reference TRBV25-1 and TRBJ1-6): EADIYQTPRYLVIGTGKKITLECSQTMGHDKMYWYQQDPGMELHLIHYSYGVNSTEKGDLSSESTVSRIRTEHFPLTLESARPSHTSQYLCASKGRGTDNSPLHFGNGTRLTVT.

The genes are TRBV13 and TRBJ1-3, with 10 nucleotides matching TRBD1. After removal of 5 bases from V and 4 bases from J, the junction contained 11 bases not matched to a gene. The length of the CDR3 is 17 residues. Germline values: CDR1 PRHDT, CDR2 FYEKMQ (reference sequence). The CDR3 loop reads CASSIPGTGASGNTIYF. The DNA for the CDR3 is TGTGCCAGCAGCATCCCCGGGACAGGGGCGTCGGGAAACACCATATATTTT.

A few counts support this clone. The V and J genes are TRBV19 and TRBJ2-1; possibly TRBD1 for D (6 bases). Germline V gene sequence: CDR1 LNHDA, CDR2 SQIVND (reference sequence). The CDR3 loop spans 18 amino acids. The V and J ends lost 4 bases and 1 base respectively, with 20 bases between them. CDR3 region: CASSTPHLSQGSYNEQFF. The CDR3, as DNA: TGTGCCAGTAGTACCCCGCATTTGTCACAGGGATCCTACAATGAGCAGTTCTTC.

The chain uses TRBV25-1 and TRBJ1-1, with D hard to call. V lost 6 bases, J lost 0 bases, and 8 bases lay in between. The CDR3 contains 13 residues. The germline CDR1 and CDR2 sequences are MGHDK and SYGVNS. Written as DNA, the CDR3 is TGTGCCAGCAGACCGAGAATGAACACTGAAGCTTTCTTT. This sequence encodes CASRPRMNTEAFF.

The chain recombines TRBV6-1 with TRBJ1-2; 9 nucleotides line up with TRBD1. Unmatched junction bases numbered 13, after V lost 10 bases and J lost 7 bases. Germline V gene data show CDR1 as MNHNS and CDR2 as SASEGT. This CDR3 spans 14 amino acids. CDR3 residues: CATGDRVGSFGYTF. The CDR3 bases are TGTGCCACAGGGGACAGGGTAGGCTCCTTTGGCTACACCTTC.

V gene TRBV15 combines with J gene TRBJ1-1; D may be TRBD1 (6 bases). V lost 4 bases, J lost 3 bases, and 9 bases lay in between. Germline-derived CDR1 and CDR2 are LNHNV and YYDKDF (reference sequence). The CDR3 length is 13 residues. The CDR3 bases are TGTGCCACCAGCACAGGGGCGGACACTGAAGCTTTCTTT. Its protein is CATSTGADTEAFF. The whole variable domain, remainder taken from reference TRBV15 and TRBJ1-1, is DAMVIQNPRYQVTQFGKPVTLSCSQTLNHNVMYWYQQKSSQAPKLLFHYYDKDFNNEADTPDNFQSRRPNTSFCFLDIRSPGLGDTAMYLCATSTGADTEAFFGQGTRLTVV.

The chain combines TRBV9 with TRBJ2-3, with 14 nucleotides matching TRBD2. CDR1 is SGDLS and CDR2 is YYNGEE in the germline V gene. The CDR3 has 18 amino acids. Trimming removed 0 bases from V and 0 bases from J; junction bases left unmatched: 3. The DNA of the CDR3 is TGTGCCAGCAGCGTAGAGGGGACTAGCGGGGGCAGCACAGATACGCAGTATTTT. Translated, it gives CASSVEGTSGGSTDTQYF.

This chain links TRBV27 with TRBJ1-2; possibly TRBD1 for D (5 bases). Per germline, CDR1 MNHEY and CDR2 SMNVEV (reference sequence). This CDR3 spans 15 amino acids. V dropped 0 bases and J dropped 4 bases, with 12 bases sitting between them. In DNA form, the CDR3 reads TGTGCCAGCAGTTTATCCGGGACCGGACCCTATGGCTACACCTTC. Amino acids: CASSLSGTGPYGYTF.

CDR3 sequence reads: CASSPGRLNEKLFF. DNA of the CDR3: TGTGCCAGCAGCCCGGGACGCCTTAATGAAAAACTGTTTTTT. The rearrangement uses TRBV11-2 and TRBJ1-4; a weak D match, TRBD1 (5 bases). The germline gives CDR1 SGHAT, CDR2 FQNNGV. This CDR3 has 14 residues. The germline V and J ends were trimmed by 5 bases and 4 bases, with 11 bases remaining between them.

This clone was seen once. The V gene is TRBV6-1, the J gene TRBJ1-1, with D unclear. Germline values: CDR1 MNHNS, CDR2 SASEGT. Trimming removed 1 base at V and 0 bases at J, with 6 bases between. This CDR3 comprises 14 residues. CDR3 sequence (DNA): TGTGCCAGCAGTGAAGTCCCGGTGAACACTGAAGCTTTCTTT. Translated: CASSEVPVNTEAFF.

On this clone itself: Other DNA sequences within the sample encode an identical CDR3. The gene calls are TRBV11-2 and TRBJ2-5; D unclear. This CDR3 is 15 amino acids long. V lost 0 bases and J lost 2, with 10 bases in between. The germline gives CDR1 SGHAT, CDR2 FQNNGV. CDR3 bases: TGTGCCAGCAGCTTAGAGGTGGTGAAACAAGAGACCCAGTACTTC. The encoded protein is CASSLEVVKQETQYF.

The gene calls are TRBV10-3 and TRBJ2-5; 9 nucleotides align to TRBD1. The CDR3 is 15 amino acids. Germline CDR1 reads ENHRY; CDR2 reads SYGVKD. V lost 5 bases and J lost 1; bases outside the gene matches: 5. The CDR3 is CAISSSTGGQETQYF. The CDR3 bases are TGTGCCATCAGTTCCTCGACAGGGGGCCAAGAGACCCAGTACTTC.

The rearrangement links TRBV5-4 to TRBJ1-2; the D is unclear. CDR1 and CDR2 (germline): SGHNT, YYREEE (reference sequence). This CDR3 is 13 amino acids long. Trimming cost V 0 bases and J 2 bases, with 5 bases left between them. The CDR3 reads CASSLGLNYGYTF. The CDR3 DNA reads TGTGCCAGCAGCTTGGGCCTAAACTATGGCTACACCTTC.

CDR3 region: CASSVSGGASNEQYF. CDR3 bases: TGTGCCAGCAGCGTTAGTGGGGGCGCATCCAACGAGCAGTACTTC. This chain uses TRBV7-6 with TRBJ2-7; TRBD1 is a possible D gene (6 bases). Trimming cost V 5 bases and J 5 bases, with 19 bases left between them. Per the germline V gene, CDR1 is SGHVS and CDR2 is FNYEAQ. This CDR3 is built from 15 residues.

The table lists this clone with a few counts. The gene calls are TRBV7-2 and TRBJ2-1; a possible D gene is TRBD2 (6 bases). Germline CDR1 reads SGHTA; CDR2 reads FQGNSA. V was shortened by 1 base and J by 3 bases, with 13 bases between the two germline ends. The CDR3 consists of 16 residues. CDR3 region: CASSLDGGAVYNEQFF. CDR3 bases: TGTGCCAGCAGCTTAGATGGAGGGGCCGTCTACAATGAGCAGTTCTTC.

The J gene is TRBJ2-1, the V gene TRBV4-3; 12 bases map to TRBD2. J gave up 1 base and V 6 bases, and 4 bases lay outside the gene matches. This CDR3 comprises 16 residues. The germline V gene encodes CDR1 LGHNA and CDR2 YSLEER. The CDR3 region has the DNA TGCGCCAGCAGACCGACTAGCGGGGGTTCCTACAATGAGCAGTTCTTC. It specifies CASRPTSGGSYNEQFF.

The chain uses TRBV9 and TRBJ1-4, with D hard to call. Deletions cut 3 bases from V and 4 bases from J, with 4 bases between. Germline values: CDR1 SGDLS, CDR2 YYNGEE. This CDR3 spans 12 amino acids. For the CDR3, the DNA is TGTGCCAGCAGCGGAGATAATGAAAAACTGTTTTTT. Its translation: CASSGDNEKLFF.

The V and J genes are TRBV7-2 and TRBJ2-1, with 7 bases identical to TRBD1. Germline CDR1 SGHTA, CDR2 FQGNSA. The CDR3 is made up of 16 amino acids. V was clipped by 4 bases and J by 3 bases; unmatched bases: 9. The chain's CDR3 is CASSYRTGSLYNEQFF. CDR3 nucleotide sequence: TGTGCCAGCAGCTACCGGACAGGTTCGCTCTACAATGAGCAGTTCTTC.

The chain recombines TRBV29-1 with TRBJ2-5; D tentatively fits TRBD1 or TRBD2 (5 bases each). The CDR3 has 13 amino acids. Germline lookup yields CDR1 SQVTM and CDR2 ANQGSEA. Trimming stripped 4 bases from V and 5 bases from J, with 14 bases between. The chain's CDR3 is CSVGDLWGETQYF. DNA of the CDR3: TGCAGCGTTGGGGACCTATGGGGGGAGACCCAGTACTTC.